These 22 T cell receptor beta chains came from one sample sequenced in a study of blood T cell repertoires in COVID-19. Using immunoSEQ multiplex PCR, the repertoire was profiled, and TCRdb retains in-frame clones only, with some absent. Of over 200,000 clones in the sample, 87% are singletons; the top ten hold about 1.9%. The source material was peripheral blood. The origin of the receptors is a man aged 35 to 55 with active or convalescent COVID-19.

The chain employs TRBV6-2 or TRBV6-3 and TRBJ2-1; weak D call: TRBD1 (5 bases). Germline CDR1 and CDR2: MNHEY and SVGEGT. V was shortened by 6 bases and J by 3 bases, with 9 bases between the two germline ends. CDR3 length: 13 amino acids. In DNA form, the CDR3 reads TGTGCCAGCAGCCTCGGACACTACAATGAGCAGTTCTTC. This encodes CASSLGHYNEQFF.

This chain connects TRBV28 to TRBJ1-4; 8 bases are shared with TRBD1. Germline V gene sequence: CDR1 MDHEN, CDR2 SYDVKM. J lost 10 bases, V lost 6 bases, and 7 bases had no gene match. CDR3 size: 13 residues. The CDR3 nucleotides read TGTGCCAGCAGCGGTACCACAGGGGGAAAACTGTTTTTT. It codes for CASSGTTGGKLFF.

V usage is TRBV7-9 and J usage is TRBJ2-7; 10 bases map to TRBD2. Germline V gene lookup returns CDR1 SEHNR and CDR2 FQNEAQ (reference sequence). This CDR3 contains 15 residues. V was pared by 1 base and J by 2 bases, with 2 bases of the junction left unmatched. The CDR3 nucleotides are TGTGCCAGCAGCTTAGGAAGCGGGAGGGCCTACGAGCAGTACTTC. Translation gives CASSLGSGRAYEQYF.

This rearrangement joins TRBV5-1 to TRBJ2-1; 12 bases are shared with TRBD2. Looked up from germline, CDR1 is SGHRS and CDR2 is YFSETQ. This CDR3 region has 17 residues. The V gene end was trimmed by 2 bases and the J gene end by 7 bases; junction bases not matched to a gene: 10. CDR3 coding DNA: TGCGCCAGCAGCTTTTCCCCTAGCGGGGGGGCGAAGAATGAGCAGTTCTTC. Its protein product is CASSFSPSGGAKNEQFF.

The chain carries TRBV6-5 and TRBJ1-6; tentatively, D is TRBD1 (6 bases). V was trimmed by 4 bases and J by 0 bases, leaving 10 bases between them. Germline loops: CDR1 MNHEY, CDR2 SVGAGI. The CDR3 runs 16 residues. Here the CDR3 reads CASSWGHPSYNSPLHF. The CDR3 DNA follows: TGTGCCAGCAGTTGGGGACATCCCTCCTATAATTCACCCCTCCACTTT.

The chain has TRBV5-1 and TRBJ1-3, with 7 bases identical to TRBD1. V lost 0 bases, J lost 1 base, and 4 bases stayed unmatched. CDR3 length: 16 amino acids. Germline V lookup: CDR1 SGHRS, CDR2 YFSETQ. CDR3 region: CASSLGHRGSGNTIYF. DNA for the CDR3: TGCGCCAGCAGCTTGGGACACAGGGGTTCTGGAAACACCATATATTTT.

The chain recombines TRBV3-1 (or the pseudogene TRBV3-2) with TRBJ2-5; D may be TRBD1 (6 bases). In germline, CDR1 is LGHDT, CDR2 YNNKEL (reference sequence). The CDR3 consists of 17 residues. The germline V and J ends were trimmed by 0 bases and 5 bases, with 19 bases remaining between them. The CDR3 sequence: CASSQEKLQGDGETQYF. The CDR3 DNA is TGTGCCAGCAGCCAAGAAAAACTACAGGGTGACGGGGAGACCCAGTACTTC.

The chain is built from TRBV28 and TRBJ1-2, with 7 bases aligning to TRBD1. The CDR3 length is 16 residues. Per the germline V gene, CDR1 is MDHEN and CDR2 is SYDVKM. Trimming at V came to 6 bases and at J to 0 bases, leaving 10 bases not matched to a gene. CDR3 residues: CASSDGQAISNYGYTF. CDR3 in DNA: TGTGCCAGCAGCGACGGACAGGCTATTTCTAACTATGGCTACACCTTC.

CDR3 region: CASSRSTGRNGYTF. CDR3 DNA: TGTGCCAGCTCTAGGTCGACAGGGAGGAATGGCTACACCTTC. This chain uses TRBV25-1 with TRBJ1-2, with 7 bases identical to TRBD1. The CDR3 runs 14 residues. V was pared by 8 bases and J by 6 bases, with 12 bases of the junction left unmatched. CDR1 and CDR2 from the germline V gene are MGHDK and SYGVNS.

V is TRBV30 and J is TRBJ1-4; 8 bases match TRBD1. The CDR3 runs to 12 residues. The junction had 4 bases not matched to a gene; V was cut back by 2 bases and J by 11 bases. Germline V gene data show CDR1 as GTSNPN and CDR2 as SVGIG (reference sequence). The CDR3 nucleotides are TGTGCCTGGAGTCCGGACAGGGATAAACTGTTTTTT. Amino acids: CAWSPDRDKLFF.

This clone was detected a few times. V is TRBV6-5 and J is TRBJ1-5; 10 nucleotides agree with TRBD1. This CDR3 is 15 amino acids long. CDR1 and CDR2 (germline): MNHEY, SVGAGI. J lost 7 bases, V lost 7 bases, and 10 bases had no gene match. Written as DNA, the CDR3 is TGTGCCAGCACCCGCGGACAGGGGGTGACCCAGCCCCAGCATTTT. Residues: CASTRGQGVTQPQHF.

The gene calls are TRBV27 and TRBJ1-2, with D possibly TRBD1 on 6 matching bases. Germline CDR1 reads MNHEY; CDR2 reads SMNVEV (reference sequence). Trimming cost V 5 bases and J 7 bases, with 14 bases left between them. The CDR3 contains 13 residues. The CDR3 DNA follows: TGTGCCAGCAGTGGGGGACAAGAGAGTGGCTACACCTTC. Translated: CASSGGQESGYTF.

V is TRBV11-2 and J is TRBJ1-3; 8 nucleotides agree with TRBD1. The V gene's germline CDR1 is SGHAT and CDR2 FQNNGV. This CDR3 has 15 residues. Losses at the gene ends were 3 bases for V and 11 bases for J; bases not matched to a gene: 12. The CDR3 DNA is TGTGCCAGCAGCTTTAACCAGGGGGCGCAGGGGCCCATATATTTT. Its translation is CASSFNQGAQGPIYF.

The CDR3 DNA follows: TGTGCCAGCAACCAGAGCCCGCTTGAAGCTTTCTTT. Its translation is CASNQSPLEAFF. V usage is TRBV14 and J usage is TRBJ1-1; D uncertain. This CDR3 spans 12 amino acids. V lost 7 bases to trimming and J lost 7 bases, with 13 bases between them. Germline CDR1 reads SGHDN; CDR2 reads FVKESK. The complete variable domain, with remaining parts taken from reference TRBV14 and TRBJ1-1, reads EAGVTQFPSHSVIEKGQTVTLRCDPISGHDNLYWYRRVMGKEIKFLLHFVKESKQDESGMPNNRFLAERTGGTYSTLKVQPAELEDSGVYFCASNQSPLEAFFGQGTRLTVV.

The chain carries TRBV6-1 and TRBJ1-5, with D hard to call. There are 15 residues in the CDR3. Trimming removed 0 bases at V and 5 bases at J, with 11 bases between. Per germline, CDR1 MNHNS and CDR2 SASEGT. The CDR3 is CASSEARAGHQPQHF. In DNA form, the CDR3 reads TGTGCCAGCAGTGAAGCGCGGGCAGGTCATCAGCCCCAGCATTTT.

The rearrangement joins TRBV7-3 to TRBJ1-1; TRBD1 is a possible D gene (6 bases). V shed 3 bases and J shed 8 bases, with 10 bases lying between them. Germline V gene lookup returns CDR1 SGHTA and CDR2 FQGTGA. The CDR3 has 12 residues. CDR3 coding DNA: TGTGCCAGCAGCTTTTACAGGGCAGAAGCTTTCTTT. Protein product: CASSFYRAEAFF.

The CDR3 DNA sequence: TGTGCCAGCAGCGTAGAGGGGGACAGCCGGTCCTATAATTCACCCCTCCACTTT. Translation: CASSVEGDSRSYNSPLHF. The chain couples TRBV9 to TRBJ1-6, with 7 bases matching TRBD1. Germline V gene data show CDR1 as SGDLS and CDR2 as YYNGEE. Losses at the gene ends were 0 bases for V and 1 base for J; bases not matched to a gene: 7. This CDR3 has 18 residues.

A few counts support this clone. The chain recombines TRBV5-4 with TRBJ2-2; TRBD2 aligns across 15 bases. The CDR3 extends over 18 amino acids. Trimming at V came to 4 bases and at J to 3 bases, leaving 7 bases not matched to a gene. Germline lookup yields CDR1 SGHNT and CDR2 YYREEE (reference sequence). The CDR3 is CASSRGLAGGQYTGELFF. In nucleotides, the CDR3 is TGTGCCAGCAGCCGTGGACTAGCGGGGGGGCAATACACCGGGGAGCTGTTTTTT.

The V and J genes are TRBV29-1 and TRBJ1-3, with 8 bases lining up with TRBD1. Germline trimming cut 5 bases from V and 0 bases from J; bases unmatched to any gene: 6. The CDR3 contains 15 residues. The V gene's germline CDR1 is SQVTM and CDR2 ANQGSEA. The CDR3 spells CSVSNRGSSGNTIYF. The CDR3 nucleotides read TGCAGCGTTTCGAACAGGGGGTCCTCTGGAAACACCATATATTTT.

The chain links TRBV4-1 to TRBJ1-2; D is unresolved. This CDR3 region has 15 residues. Germline lookup yields CDR1 MGHRA and CDR2 YSYEKL. Trimming shortened V by 4 bases and J by 4 bases, and 16 bases separated the two germline ends. Here the CDR3 DNA reads TGCGCCAGCAGCCCGAGCCAGACTTACCCCTATGGCTACACCTTC. Translated, it gives CASSPSQTYPYGYTF.

The gene calls are TRBV27 and TRBJ2-7, with 7 positions matching TRBD1. In germline, CDR1 is MNHEY, CDR2 SMNVEV (reference sequence). V lost 2 bases and J lost 3; bases outside the gene matches: 1. The CDR3 contains 13 residues. The CDR3 DNA is TGTGCCAGCAGTTTACCAGGGGGCTACGAGCAGTACTTC. Translated, it gives CASSLPGGYEQYF.

The gene calls are TRBV5-8 and TRBJ2-7; D is possibly TRBD1 (6 bases). CDR3 length: 15 residues. V was pared by 0 bases and J by 2 bases, with 12 bases between. Germline lookup yields CDR1 SGHTS and CDR2 YDEGEE. The CDR3 sequence: CASSLARGTAYEQYF. DNA for the CDR3: TGTGCCAGCAGCTTGGCCAGGGGCACCGCCTACGAGCAGTACTTC. Full variable domain (missing parts from reference TRBV5-8 and TRBJ2-7): EAGVTQSPTHLIKTRGQQATLRCSPISGHTSVYWYQQALGLGLQFLLWYDEGEERNRGNFPPRFSGRQFPNYSSELNVNALELEDSALYLCASSLARGTAYEQYFGPGTRLTVT.